The 28 T cell receptor beta chains in this list originate from one sample, sequenced in a study of blood T cell repertoires in COVID-19. Measured with immunoSEQ multiplex PCR; TCRdb has only the in-frame clones, and not every one. The repertoire holds approximately 350,000 clones, with approximately 86% as singletons. Specimen: peripheral blood. All receptors come from an older woman with COVID-19, enrolled during active disease.

As for this clone: This sample also contains other DNA sequences that code for the same CDR3. The chain has TRBV24-1 and TRBJ2-3, with 9 bases that match TRBD1. Germline V lookup: CDR1 KGHDR, CDR2 SFDVKD. The CDR3 is made up of 15 amino acids. J was trimmed by 1 base and V by 4 bases; bases with no gene match: 2. As DNA, the CDR3 is TGTGCCACCAGTGACTGGACAGGGGGCACAGATACGCAGTATTTT. Translated, it gives CATSDWTGGTDTQYF.

The chain joins TRBV19 to TRBJ1-5, with a weak D call TRBD1 (5 bases). The CDR3 spans 14 residues. V lost 1 base and J lost 5, with 9 bases in between. Germline CDR1 and CDR2: LNHDA and SQIVND (reference sequence). The CDR3 here is CASSIVPGYQPQHF. In DNA, the CDR3 is TGTGCCAGTAGTATAGTGCCAGGGTATCAGCCCCAGCATTTT. The whole variable domain, remainder taken from reference TRBV19 and TRBJ1-5, is DGGITQSPKYLFRKEGQNVTLSCEQNLNHDAMYWYRQDPGQGLRLIYYSQIVNDFQKGDIAEGYSVSREKKESFPLTVTSAQKNPTAFYLCASSIVPGYQPQHFGDGTRLSIL.

In nucleotides, the CDR3 is TGCGCCAGCAGCAGGGACAGCACTAATGAAAAACTGTTTTTT. Protein sequence: CASSRDSTNEKLFF. The chain carries TRBV5-1 and TRBJ1-4; 7 bases agree with TRBD1. Trimming took 4 bases from V and 2 from J; bases not matched to a gene: 2. This CDR3 spans 14 amino acids. Germline-derived CDR1 and CDR2 are SGHRS and YFSETQ. Supplemented by reference TRBV5-1 and TRBJ1-4, the full variable domain reads KAGVTQTPRYLIKTRGQQVTLSCSPISGHRSVSWYQQTPGQGLQFLFEYFSETQRNKGNFPGRFSGRQFSNSRSEMNVSTLELGDSALYLCASSRDSTNEKLFFGSGTQLSVL.

The V gene is TRBV19, the J gene TRBJ1-5; a weak D match, TRBD1 (6 bases). CDR1 and CDR2 from the germline V gene are LNHDA and SQIVND (reference sequence). This CDR3 spans 14 amino acids. The ends were cut back, 7 bases at V and 1 base at J, with 11 bases in the middle. The CDR3 sequence: CASKQQGSNQPQHF. The CDR3 region has the DNA TGTGCCAGTAAACAACAGGGAAGCAATCAGCCCCAGCATTTT.

Remarks on this clone: This same CDR3 is encoded by further DNA sequences in the sample. This chain joins TRBV4-3 and TRBJ1-2, with 8 bases fitting TRBD1. Losses at the gene ends were 1 base for V and 6 bases for J; bases not matched to a gene: 7. The CDR3 totals 15 residues. Germline values: CDR1 LGHNA, CDR2 YSLEER. CDR3 residues: CASSQGTGTGNGYTF. In DNA form, the CDR3 reads TGCGCCAGCAGCCAAGGGACAGGGACTGGAAATGGCTACACCTTC.

This chain links TRBV2 with TRBJ1-5; TRBD1 might be the D (6 bases). The CDR3 loop spans 14 amino acids. V was pared by 2 bases and J by 6 bases, with 11 bases between. Germline V lookup: CDR1 SNHLY, CDR2 FYNNEI. The CDR3 region is CASSELGAPQPQHF. CDR3 DNA sequence: TGTGCCAGCAGTGAATTGGGGGCTCCTCAGCCCCAGCATTTT.

This clone is a singleton in its sample. The chain's CDR3 is CASSEMTGANYGYTF. The DNA for the CDR3 is TGCGCCAGCAGTGAGATGACTGGAGCTAACTATGGCTACACCTTC. The gene calls are TRBV5-1 and TRBJ1-2; D unresolved. V lost 5 bases and J lost 0, with 14 bases in between. Looked up from germline, CDR1 is SGHRS and CDR2 is YFSETQ. This CDR3 region has 15 residues.

This chain links TRBV29-1 with TRBJ1-2; D unclear. This CDR3 has 12 amino acids. Trimming took 4 bases from V and 4 from J, leaving 10 bases between them. Germline V lookup: CDR1 SQVTM, CDR2 ANQGSEA. This CDR3 is CSVGRWPYGYTF. The CDR3 DNA reads TGCAGCGTTGGTCGCTGGCCCTATGGCTACACCTTC.

The chain has TRBV29-1 and TRBJ2-3; 9 nucleotides agree with TRBD1. The ends lost 4 bases at V and 8 bases at J; junction bases unmatched: 4. This CDR3 is 12 amino acids long. CDR1 SQVTM and CDR2 ANQGSEA come from the germline V gene. The chain's CDR3 is CSVGQGVGTQYF. The CDR3 coding sequence is TGCAGCGTTGGACAGGGGGTGGGTACGCAGTATTTT.

A few counts support this clone. This chain joins TRBV6-1 and TRBJ1-3; D ambiguous. Trimming removed 2 bases from V and 0 bases from J, with 5 bases in between. In germline, CDR1 is MNHNS, CDR2 SASEGT. The CDR3 contains 14 residues. The CDR3 protein is CASSEIASGNTIYF. The CDR3 DNA follows: TGTGCCAGCAGTGAAATAGCCTCTGGAAACACCATATATTTT.

The chain couples TRBV25-1 to TRBJ2-5; D not certain. The V end was cut by 6 bases, the J end by 5 bases, with 4 bases between. Germline V CDR1 and CDR2: MGHDK, SYGVNS. The CDR3 is 10 residues long. CDR3 in amino acids: CASSRETQYF. In nucleotides, the CDR3 is TGTGCCAGCAGCAGGGAGACCCAGTACTTC. Drawing the rest from reference TRBV25-1 and TRBJ2-5, the complete variable domain is EADIYQTPRYLVIGTGKKITLECSQTMGHDKMYWYQQDPGMELHLIHYSYGVNSTEKGDLSSESTVSRIRTEHFPLTLESARPSHTSQYLCASSRETQYFGPGTRLLVL.

This rearrangement joins TRBV12-3 or TRBV12-4 to TRBJ2-1; no reliable D call. The germline V and J ends were trimmed by 1 base and 4 bases, with 5 bases remaining between them. CDR3 length equals 13 residues. CDR3: CASSLELYNEQFF. The DNA for the CDR3 is TGTGCCAGCAGTTTAGAACTTTACAATGAGCAGTTCTTC.

This chain connects TRBV6-4 to TRBJ2-1; D is perhaps TRBD2 (6 bases). V lost 3 bases and J 6 bases, leaving 18 bases between the germline ends. The germline CDR1 and CDR2 sequences are MRHNA and SNTAGT. The CDR3 runs 16 residues. The CDR3 loop reads CASSEGTGRPSNEQFF. The CDR3 region has the DNA TGTGCCAGCAGTGAAGGGACTGGACGTCCCTCCAATGAGCAGTTCTTC.

The chain uses TRBV9 and TRBJ2-5; D ambiguous. Trimming removed 0 bases at V and 2 bases at J, with 11 bases between. CDR3 length: 15 amino acids. Germline V CDR1 and CDR2: SGDLS, YYNGEE. The CDR3 DNA is TGTGCCAGCAGCGTAGACGACGCGGTTCAAGAGACCCAGTACTTC. This sequence encodes CASSVDDAVQETQYF.

This chain links TRBV5-1 with TRBJ2-3; unclear D gene. Germline V CDR1 and CDR2: SGHRS, YFSETQ. Between the trimmed V and J ends, which lost 1 base and 2 bases, there was a span of 8 bases. The CDR3 has 14 amino acids. CDR3 residues: CASSLSGFTDTQYF. The CDR3, as DNA: TGCGCCAGCAGCTTGTCAGGATTCACAGATACGCAGTATTTT.

This clone was detected once. The chain joins TRBV6-5 to TRBJ2-7; TRBD1 agrees at 7 bases. The CDR3 sequence is 15 residues long. Germline V CDR1 and CDR2: MNHEY, SVGAGI. V shed 0 bases, J shed 3 bases, and the junction held 5 bases outside the gene matches. The CDR3 nucleotides are TGTGCCAGCAGTTACTCGGAAGGGGGCATCTACGAGCAGTACTTC. Translated: CASSYSEGGIYEQYF.

The rearrangement uses TRBV14 and TRBJ1-2; D remains unclear. CDR3 length: 15 amino acids. CDR1 is SGHDN, CDR2 FVKESK, per germline. V gave up 1 base and J gave up 0 bases, with 9 bases separating them. CDR3 loop: CASSQGLGANYGYTF. The CDR3 bases are TGTGCCAGCAGCCAAGGTCTGGGAGCTAACTATGGCTACACCTTC.

The V and J genes are TRBV5-1 and TRBJ2-2; D unresolved. V was cut by 4 bases and J by 7 bases, with 14 bases left in between. The germline V gene encodes CDR1 SGHRS and CDR2 YFSETQ. The CDR3 sequence is 14 residues long. Here the CDR3 DNA reads TGCGCCAGCAGCCCAACCTCCGTCAGCGGGGAGCTGTTTTTT. It is translated as CASSPTSVSGELFF.

V and J are TRBV20-1 and TRBJ2-7; tentative D call: TRBD1 (5 bases). This CDR3 is built from 19 residues. V gave up 3 bases and J gave up 0 bases, with 27 bases separating them. From germline, CDR1 is DFQATT and CDR2 SNEGSKA (reference sequence). CDR3 sequence: CSASMVAGMGRFTSYEQYF. CDR3 DNA: TGCAGTGCTAGTATGGTCGCAGGGATGGGCCGATTTACCTCCTACGAGCAGTACTTC.

The V gene is TRBV3-1 (or the pseudogene TRBV3-2), the J gene TRBJ1-1; D is unclear. V was clipped by 3 bases and J by 4 bases, with 15 bases between them. The CDR3 has 15 residues. Germline V gives CDR1 LGHDT, CDR2 YNNKEL (reference sequence). The CDR3 spells CASSQEFGLSTEAFF. The CDR3 region has the DNA TGTGCCAGCAGCCAGGAGTTTGGACTGAGCACTGAAGCTTTCTTT.

This rearrangement joins TRBV18 to TRBJ1-1; 9 nucleotides align to TRBD1. CDR1 is KGHSH and CDR2 is LQKENI in the germline V gene. V trimming: 2 bases; J trimming: 3 bases; junction bases outside the gene matches: 4. The CDR3 spans 15 residues. The CDR3 DNA follows: TGTGCCAGCTCACCAAAACAGGGGGCAGACACTGAAGCTTTCTTT. Protein sequence: CASSPKQGADTEAFF.

The chain has TRBV13 and TRBJ1-1; D is possibly TRBD1 (5 bases). V shed 5 bases and J shed 0 bases, with 10 bases lying between them. The CDR3 totals 14 residues. Germline-derived CDR1 and CDR2 are PRHDT and FYEKMQ (reference sequence). The CDR3, as DNA: TGTGCCAGCAGCGCCTCGACAGTGAACACTGAAGCTTTCTTT. This gives the protein CASSASTVNTEAFF.

In its sample, this clone was seen a few times. The chain couples TRBV6-5 to TRBJ1-1, with 9 nucleotides matching TRBD1. The junction had 6 bases not matched to a gene; V was cut back by 7 bases and J by 6 bases. CDR1 is MNHEY and CDR2 is SVGAGI in the germline V gene. The CDR3 is 13 amino acids. CDR3 loop: CASKGQGSAEAFF. CDR3 nucleotide sequence: TGTGCCAGCAAGGGACAGGGATCCGCTGAAGCTTTCTTT.

This clone was observed once. The chain couples TRBV6-6 to TRBJ1-2; D not certain. The CDR3 covers 12 residues. V was shortened by 5 bases and J by 6 bases, with 10 bases between the two germline ends. The V gene's germline CDR1 is MNHNY and CDR2 SVGAGI (reference sequence). Written as DNA, the CDR3 is TGTGCCAGCAGTCCCCTCCCCGATGGCTACACCTTC. This sequence encodes CASSPLPDGYTF.

The J gene is TRBJ1-2, the V gene TRBV5-4, with D unclear. Germline CDR1 SGHNT, CDR2 YYREEE (reference sequence). The CDR3 is 15 amino acids. The V gene lost 1 base and the J gene lost 0 bases, with 10 bases spanning the gap. The CDR3 DNA is TGTGCCAGCAGCTTGTCCGCGGGCCCTAACTATGGCTACACCTTC. Translated: CASSLSAGPNYGYTF.

This clone was observed a single time. The CDR3 is CASRQDIMNTEAFF. The CDR3 coding sequence is TGTGCCAGCAGACAGGACATCATGAACACTGAAGCTTTCTTT. V gene TRBV11-2 combines with J gene TRBJ1-1; the D gene is possibly TRBD1 (5 bases). Germline V gene sequence: CDR1 SGHAT, CDR2 FQNNGV. This CDR3 comprises 14 residues. The germline V and J ends were trimmed by 6 bases and 0 bases, with 11 bases remaining between them.

This chain uses TRBV20-1 with TRBJ1-1; D not certain. The CDR3 sequence is 10 residues long. CDR1 and CDR2 from the germline V gene are DFQATT and SNEGSKA (reference sequence). The V and J ends lost 2 bases and 10 bases respectively, with 8 bases between them. CDR3 protein: CSARQALAFF. The CDR3 DNA follows: TGCAGTGCTAGACAGGCCTTAGCTTTCTTT.

This clone was seen only once. The chain uses TRBV6-5 and TRBJ1-1; 9 nucleotides line up with TRBD1. The CDR3 spans 15 residues. Trimming cost V 0 bases and J 6 bases; bases outside gene matches: 5. Germline loops: CDR1 MNHEY, CDR2 SVGAGI. As DNA, the CDR3 is TGTGCCAGCAGTTACTCCGGGACAGGGAGGTCTGAAGCTTTCTTT. Translation gives CASSYSGTGRSEAFF.